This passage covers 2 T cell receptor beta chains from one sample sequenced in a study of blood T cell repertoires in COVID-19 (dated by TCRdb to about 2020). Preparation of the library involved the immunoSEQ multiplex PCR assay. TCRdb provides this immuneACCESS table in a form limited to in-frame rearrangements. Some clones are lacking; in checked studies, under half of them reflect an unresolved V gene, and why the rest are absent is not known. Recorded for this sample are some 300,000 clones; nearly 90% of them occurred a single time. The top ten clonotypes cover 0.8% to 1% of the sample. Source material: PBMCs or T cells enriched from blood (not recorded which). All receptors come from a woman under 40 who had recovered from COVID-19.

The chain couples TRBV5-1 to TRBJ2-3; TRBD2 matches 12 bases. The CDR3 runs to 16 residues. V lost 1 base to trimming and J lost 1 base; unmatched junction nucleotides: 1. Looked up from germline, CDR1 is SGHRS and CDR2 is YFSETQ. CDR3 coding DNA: TGCGCCAGCAGCTTGAGACTAGCGGGGGGCACAGATACGCAGTATTTT. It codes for CASSLRLAGGTDTQYF.

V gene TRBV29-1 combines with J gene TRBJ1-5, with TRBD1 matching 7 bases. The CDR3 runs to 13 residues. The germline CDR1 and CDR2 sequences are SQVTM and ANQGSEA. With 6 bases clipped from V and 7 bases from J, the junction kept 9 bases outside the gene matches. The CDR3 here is CSVEQGNGQPQHF. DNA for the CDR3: TGCAGCGTCGAACAGGGGAACGGGCAGCCCCAGCATTTT.